The source of this TCR beta chain is a study of OX40 agonist ivuxolimab in advanced cancers. General study results and limits: Clonal expansion by week 6 occurred in CD4+ and CD8+ blood T cells (at 0.1 to 3.0 mg/kg).

Concerning this clone itself: Its antigen is not identified.

V was cut by 2 bases and J by 0 bases, with 8 bases left in between. Germline-derived CDR1 and CDR2 are KGHSH and LQKENI. CDR3 length: 15 residues. The assay was immunoSEQ multiplex PCR, and TCRdb's table has in-frame clones only and misses some. The table includes 87,000 or so clones, around nine tenths detected once. This specimen was CD4+ or CD8+ T cells sorted from blood, taken in a trial of the OX40 agonist ivuxolimab. The sequence was collected from an adult with an advanced solid tumor such as melanoma, head and neck, liver or kidney cancer. This sequence joins TRBV18 and TRBJ2-1; D tentatively reads TRBD1 or TRBD2 (6 bases each). For the CDR3, the DNA is TGTGCCAGCTCACCAAGGGGGGACTCCTACAATGAGCAGTTCTTC. This translates into CASSPRGDSYNEQFF.